The 18 T cell receptor beta chains given below trace back to one sample, sequenced in a study of prognosis after radiotherapy for stage I lung cancer. Genomic DNA provided the template from which TCR beta CDR3 was amplified by two-round multiplex PCR. First-round PCR amplification was performed with primers specific to each TRBV and TRBJ gene. TCRdb reanalysed the multiplex PCR reads using MiXCR and keeps one entry per CDR3 protein. The repertoire holds nearly 25,000 distinct CDR3 sequences, approximately 35% seen once, with approximately 60% in the top ten. The source material was PBMCs, sampled before or after stereotactic body radiation therapy (not recorded which). The source of these receptors is a donor of 50 years or more with non-small cell lung cancer.

This clonotype has a count of ten or more. V is TRBV20-1 and J is TRBJ1-5; 7 nucleotides line up with TRBD1. The V and J ends lost 1 base and 7 bases, in that order; junction bases with no gene match: 7. This CDR3 contains 14 residues. From germline, CDR1 is DFQATT and CDR2 SNEGSKA (reference sequence). In DNA form, the CDR3 reads TGCAGTGCTAGAGGCCCCCGAGGGGGCCAGCCCCAGCATTTT. Protein: CSARGPRGGQPQHF.

CDR3 sequence reads: CAWRTRETTEAFF. DNA of the CDR3: TGTGCCTGGAGAACAAGAGAGACCACTGAAGCTTTCTTT. The chain is built from TRBV30 and TRBJ1-1; the D is unclear. Germline loops: CDR1 GTSNPN, CDR2 SVGIG (reference sequence). V was cut by 3 bases and J by 4 bases, with 12 bases left in between. The length of the CDR3 is 13 residues.

V and J are TRBV9 and TRBJ2-2; TRBD1 or TRBD2 may be the D gene (6 bases each). The V end was cut by 6 bases, the J end by 4 bases, with 22 bases between. CDR1 and CDR2 from the germline V gene are SGDLS and YYNGEE. The CDR3 contains 17 residues. CDR3 nucleotides: TGTGCCAGCATCTTAGACTTTGGGGGGCCGGGCACCGGGGAGCTGTTTTTT. This encodes CASILDFGGPGTGELFF.

Many counts were recorded for this clonotype. The V and J genes are TRBV4-1 and TRBJ1-5; TRBD1 matches 9 bases. The CDR3 totals 15 residues. V was clipped by 5 bases and J by 1 base; unmatched bases: 3. From germline, CDR1 is MGHRA and CDR2 YSYEKL. The CDR3 DNA reads as TGCGCCAGCAGCGAGGGACAGGGAAGCAATCAGCCCCAGCATTTT. It translates to CASSEGQGSNQPQHF.

V is TRBV11-3 and J is TRBJ2-6, with D perhaps TRBD2 (6 bases). CDR1 and CDR2 (germline): SGHNT, YENEEA. CDR3 length: 19 residues. V was pared by 6 bases and J by 3 bases, with 24 bases between. As DNA, the CDR3 is TGTGCCAGCAGGGGGGGAGGTCGTGGGCGAGGTGGTGGGGCCAACGTCCTGACTTTC. The encoded protein is CASRGGGRGRGGGANVLTF.

This clonotype was recorded a few times. V and J are TRBV12-3 or TRBV12-4 and TRBJ1-2; no definite D call. Trimming cost V 4 bases and J 3 bases, with 18 bases left between them. The length of the CDR3 is 16 residues. For the CDR3, the DNA is TGTGCCAGCAGTTACTCGCCGTCAGCCAAGGACTATGGCTACACCTTC. Residues: CASSYSPSAKDYGYTF.

V and J are TRBV6-2 or TRBV6-3 and TRBJ1-2, with 7 positions matching TRBD1. Germline V lookup: CDR1 MNHEY, CDR2 SVGEGT. The length of the CDR3 is 13 residues. Trimming cost V 4 bases and J 8 bases; bases outside gene matches: 7. This chain's CDR3 is CASSSTGQVGYTF. The CDR3 bases are TGTGCCAGCAGTTCCACCGGACAGGTCGGCTACACCTTC.

The chain couples TRBV12-3 or TRBV12-4 to TRBJ2-1; 7 positions agree with TRBD1. V trimming: 1 base; J trimming: 4 bases; junction bases outside the gene matches: 4. The CDR3 has 15 amino acids. The CDR3 DNA sequence: TGTGCCAGCAGTTTAGGGACAGGCTCTTACAATGAGCAGTTCTTC. Amino acid sequence: CASSLGTGSYNEQFF.

Details on this clonotype: A far bigger clonotype differs at one base, so this is likely a read error. J is TRBJ2-1 and V is TRBV6-5, with D hard to call. The ends were cut back, 0 bases at V and 14 bases at J, with 8 bases in the middle. This CDR3 region has 11 residues. Looked up from germline, CDR1 is MNHEY and CDR2 is SVGAGI. CDR3: CASSYSTMKFF. The CDR3 bases are TGTGCCAGCAGTTACTCTACTATGAAGTTCTTC.

This clonotype was seen ten or more times. The V gene is TRBV7-8, the J gene TRBJ2-7; D is possibly TRBD2 (6 bases). V gave up 10 bases and J gave up 0 bases, with 16 bases separating them. Germline CDR1 and CDR2: SGHVS and FQNEAQ. There are 14 residues in the CDR3. The CDR3 nucleotides are TGTGCCACCCGGCCCGAGGACTACTCCTACGAGCAGTACTTC. It is translated as CATRPEDYSYEQYF.

CDR3 residues: CSARVNGGNTEAFF. The CDR3 DNA is TGCAGTGCTAGAGTGAATGGGGGGAACACTGAAGCTTTCTTT. The chain links TRBV20-1 to TRBJ1-1, with D perhaps TRBD1 (5 bases). Germline V CDR1 and CDR2: DFQATT, SNEGSKA (reference sequence). V was cut by 1 base and J by 1 base, with 10 bases left in between. The CDR3 runs to 14 residues.

This clonotype was counted many times. The chain joins TRBV29-1 to TRBJ1-2, with D possibly TRBD1 on 5 matching bases. V was cut by 5 bases and J by 4 bases, with 17 bases left in between. CDR3 length: 14 residues. Germline assignment: CDR1 SQVTM and CDR2 ANQGSEA. The CDR3 here is CSVPTRGSSYGYTF. The CDR3 bases are TGCAGCGTTCCCACGAGGGGTTCCTCCTATGGCTACACCTTC. The full variable domain, rest sourced from reference TRBV29-1 and TRBJ1-2, is SAVISQKPSRDICQRGTSLTIQCQVDSQVTMMFWYRQQPGQSLTLIATANQGSEATYESGFVIDKFPISRPNLTFSTLTVSNMSPEDSSIYLCSVPTRGSSYGYTFGSGTRLTVV.

There are many counts of this clonotype. The CDR3 DNA follows: TGTGCCAGCAGTGATATTCGGGGGAGGGATCAGCCCCAGCATTTT. Its protein product is CASSDIRGRDQPQHF. The V gene is TRBV2, the J gene TRBJ1-5; tentative D call: TRBD1 (5 bases). This CDR3 spans 15 amino acids. The germline V gene encodes CDR1 SNHLY and CDR2 FYNNEI. V was cut by 3 bases and J by 5 bases, with 14 bases left in between.

Many counts were recorded for this clonotype. The CDR3 region has the DNA TGCGCCAGCAGCCAGGGGACGTTTTCTGAAAAACTGTTTTTT. This codes for CASSQGTFSEKLFF. The chain couples TRBV5-1 to TRBJ1-4, with a tentative D call TRBD1 (6 bases). V was cut by 4 bases and J by 7 bases, with 14 bases left in between. Germline V lookup: CDR1 SGHRS, CDR2 YFSETQ. CDR3 length: 14 amino acids.

A single count supports this clonotype. One junction end disagrees with the germline gene, perhaps due to a read error. The chain carries TRBV5-1 and TRBJ1-1, with a possible D match to TRBD1 (5 bases). The length of the CDR3 is 14 residues. Germline V gives CDR1 SGHRS, CDR2 YFSETQ. CDR3 nucleotides: TGCGCCAGCAGCTTGAGGGGCGAGAACACGGAAGCTTTATTT. Protein sequence: CASSLRGENTEALF.

This clonotype has ten or more counts. The gene calls are TRBV6-2 or TRBV6-3 and TRBJ2-3, with TRBD2 as a possible D gene (6 bases). Trimming left V 5 bases short and J 1 base short, with 19 bases between. In germline, CDR1 is MNHEY, CDR2 SVGEGT. This CDR3 region has 17 residues. The DNA of the CDR3 is TGTGCCAGCAGTCCCCGCCCGACGGGAGAGGGCACAGATACGCAGTATTTT. Encoded protein: CASSPRPTGEGTDTQYF.

The V gene is TRBV7-2, the J gene TRBJ2-7; a weak D match, TRBD2 (5 bases). The CDR3 consists of 15 residues. Between the trimmed V and J ends, which lost 0 bases and 3 bases, there was a span of 12 bases. Germline V lookup: CDR1 SGHTA, CDR2 FQGNSA. CDR3 nucleotide sequence: TGTGCCAGCAGCTTAGCATTCGGACTCCACTACGAGCAGTACTTC. It encodes CASSLAFGLHYEQYF.

The V gene is TRBV24-1, the J gene TRBJ2-7; 8 bases agree with TRBD1. The ends lost 6 bases at V and 2 bases at J; junction bases unmatched: 11. Germline CDR1 reads KGHDR; CDR2 reads SFDVKD. The CDR3 runs 16 residues. CDR3 region: CATSNPQGTGPYEQYF. The CDR3 DNA sequence: TGTGCCACCAGTAACCCACAAGGGACAGGACCCTACGAGCAGTACTTC.